These T cell receptor beta chains were read from a single sample in a study of PD-L1 blockade in urothelial cancer. This table comes from immunoSEQ multiplex PCR, and its TCRdb copy is limited to in-frame clones, with some not included. The data show around 70,000 clones, 90% seen once. The material was PBMCs, obtained around atezolizumab (anti-PD-L1) treatment. The receptors here all came from a man between 65 and 85 years old with urothelial cancer. Each CDR3 is given with its conserved first and last residue. D genes are given only for firm matches. A clone size is listed for some rows: how often the clone was seen (once, few, many), or a class if it is expanded.

V gene,clone size,D gene,J gene,CDR3 DNA,CDR3 protein
TRBV13,.,.,TRBJ2-4,TGTGCCAGCAGCTTAAACAGACCCCAGGCCAAAAACATTCAGTACTTC,CASSLNRPQAKNIQYF
TRBV2,.,.,TRBJ1-1,TGTGCCAGCGCGGAGGGACCTGGGACTGAAGCTTTCTTT,CASAEGPGTEAFF
TRBV5-8,.,.,TRBJ2-7,TGTGCCAGCAGCCCTGACAGGTCTAAGTACTTC,CASSPDRSKYF
TRBV18,few,.,TRBJ2-1,TGTGCCAGCTCACCATTTTATCGCCCTGGGCCTTCCAATGAGCAGTTCTTC,CASSPFYRPGPSNEQFF
TRBV27,.,.,TRBJ2-7,TGTGCCAGCAGTCGAACCGGGGGAGGATTCTACGAGCAGTACTTC,CASSRTGGGFYEQYF
TRBV19,.,.,TRBJ1-2,TGTGCCAGTCGGTTGATCACAGGGTCTGCTGGCTACACCTTC,CASRLITGSAGYTF
TRBV6-1,few,.,TRBJ2-2,TGTGCCAGCAGTGTTAACAGTTTAAACACCGGGGAGCTGTTTTTT,CASSVNSLNTGELFF
TRBV5-1,.,TRBD2,TRBJ2-2,TGCGCCAGCAGCTTGACGCCTTTTAGCGGGGCTGCGAACACCGGGGAGCTGTTTTTT,CASSLTPFSGAANTGELFF
TRBV6-5,.,.,TRBJ1-1,TGTGCCAGCAGGGGATATGACAGGACCCACACTGAAGCTTTCTTT,CASRGYDRTHTEAFF
TRBV6-5,.,.,TRBJ1-1,TGTGCCACCGTACAGGAATTGAACACTGAAGCTTTCTTT,CATVQELNTEAFF
TRBV1,.,.,TRBJ2-3,TGCACCAGCAGCCAACCCCCTTGGGACAGGGTGAAACTTATTGGTGATACGCAGTATTTT,CTSSQPPWDRVKLIGDTQYF
TRBV7-8,.,TRBD1,TRBJ2-7,TGTGCCAGCGGCCCCGGGACAGGTCACTCCTACGAGCAGTACTTC,CASGPGTGHSYEQYF
TRBV9,.,TRBD1,TRBJ2-7,TGTGCCAGCAGTCGACAGGGTGGCTCCTACGAGCAGTACTTC,CASSRQGGSYEQYF
TRBV9,.,.,TRBJ1-3,TGTGCCAGCAGCGTGGACAGCAGCTCTGGAAACACCATATATTTT,CASSVDSSSGNTIYF
TRBV7-2,.,TRBD1,TRBJ2-7,TGTGCCAGCAGCTCAAACCGGGACAGGGCATACGAGCAGTACTTC,CASSSNRDRAYEQYF
TRBV4-1,.,TRBD2,TRBJ2-1,TGCGCCAGCAGCCAAGAAAGACTAGCGGGGGTAAGCTCCTACAATGAGCAGTTCTTC,CASSQERLAGVSSYNEQFF
TRBV6-1,once,TRBD1,TRBJ2-1,TGTGCCAGCAGCAAAGAGGGGACAGAATACAATGAGCAGTTCTTC,CASSKEGTEYNEQFF
TRBV19,.,TRBD2,TRBJ2-2,TGTGCCAGTAGTATCAGCGGGAGGTCAAACACCGGGGAGCTGTTTTTT,CASSISGRSNTGELFF
TRBV14,.,TRBD2,TRBJ2-3,TGTGCCAGCAGCCAGGCGGGGGTCACAGATACGCAGTATTTT,CASSQAGVTDTQYF
TRBV29-1,.,TRBD2,TRBJ2-7,TGCAGCACGACTAGCGGGAGTTCCTACGAGCAGTACTTC,CSTTSGSSYEQYF
TRBV6-6,.,TRBD1,TRBJ1-5,TGTGCCAGCAGTGAGGGACAGGTCCAGCATTTT,CASSEGQVQHF
TRBV6-5,.,.,TRBJ2-2,TGTGCCAGCAGTAGGGGCCTACAGAACACCGGGGAGCTGTTTTTT,CASSRGLQNTGELFF
TRBV19,.,.,TRBJ2-1,TGTGCCAGTAGTGTAGGTAGATCCTACAATGAGCAGTTCTTC,CASSVGRSYNEQFF